This T cell receptor beta chain was captured in a study of cytomegalovirus exposure and HLA in healthy donors. The CDR3 is 17 amino acids. V trimming: 3 bases; J trimming: 7 bases; junction bases outside the gene matches: 7. CDR1 WNHNN and CDR2 SYGVQD come from the germline V gene (reference sequence). Though probably carrying unrecorded immune exposures, donors were nominally healthy at sampling. A multiplex PCR was run with 60 Vbeta primers and 13 Jbeta primers. Measured with immunoSEQ multiplex PCR; TCRdb has only the in-frame clones, and not every one. The data contain fewer than 150,000 clones, around four fifths of them singletons. Findings and caveats of the study: In a later analysis, CMV-associated beta chains were mostly HLA-associated, it appeared. Relative to equally common others, HLA-associated TCR beta chains showed greater clonal expansion in a later analysis. Relative to the approximately 680-donor mean, N-insertions were reportedly fewer in an Asian-associated ancestry cluster in a later analysis.

This clone was seen only a few times. Its matching antigen is unknown. The sequence was collected from a man aged 55 to 69 in good health and CMV-seropositive. Sequences were obtained from PBMCs. The rearrangement uses TRBV10-1 and TRBJ2-1, with 15 bases aligning to TRBD2. Here the CDR3 reads CASSEGTSGGMGNEQFF. The CDR3 coding sequence is TGCGCCAGCAGTGAAGGGACTAGCGGGGGGATGGGGAATGAGCAGTTCTTC.